This T cell receptor beta chain originates from a study of CD8 T cells in Susac syndrome. An input of 0.5 to 1 ug of RNA was subjected to reverse transcription using random hexamers. TCRdb used MiXCR to reprocess the immunoSEQ multiplex PCR reads, holding one entry per CDR3 protein. The sample records some 90,000 distinct CDR3 sequences, over 80% being singletons. The clonotype was recovered from a human donor in good health. The sample consisted of CD8+ T cells from PBMCs.

The CDR3 spells CASSQDLSNNPYEQYF. For the CDR3, the DNA is TGTGCCAGCAGCCAAGATTTAAGCAACAATCCCTACGAGCAGTACTTC. V usage is TRBV14 and J usage is TRBJ2-7; D is uncertain. The V gene lost 0 bases and the J gene lost 2 bases, with 14 bases spanning the gap. This CDR3 has 16 residues. Germline CDR1 is SGHDN and CDR2 is FVKESK. The whole variable domain, filled in from reference TRBV14 and TRBJ2-7, reads EAGVTQFPSHSVIEKGQTVTLRCDPISGHDNLYWYRRVMGKEIKFLLHFVKESKQDESGMPNNRFLAERTGGTYSTLKVQPAELEDSGVYFCASSQDLSNNPYEQYFGPGTRLTVT.